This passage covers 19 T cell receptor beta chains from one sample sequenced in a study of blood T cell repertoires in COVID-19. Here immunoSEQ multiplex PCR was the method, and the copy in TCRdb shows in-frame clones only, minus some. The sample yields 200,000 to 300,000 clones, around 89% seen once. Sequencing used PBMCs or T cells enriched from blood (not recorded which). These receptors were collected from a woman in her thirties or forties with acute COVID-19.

The CDR3 coding sequence is TGTGCCAGCAGCAATCGCCTAGCGGGGCTCTACAATGAGCAGTTCTTC. This encodes CASSNRLAGLYNEQFF. This sequence joins TRBV14 and TRBJ2-1, with 9 bases matching TRBD2. The CDR3 spans 16 residues. V gave up 5 bases and J gave up 3 bases; unmatched junction bases: 8. CDR1 is SGHDN, CDR2 FVKESK, per germline.

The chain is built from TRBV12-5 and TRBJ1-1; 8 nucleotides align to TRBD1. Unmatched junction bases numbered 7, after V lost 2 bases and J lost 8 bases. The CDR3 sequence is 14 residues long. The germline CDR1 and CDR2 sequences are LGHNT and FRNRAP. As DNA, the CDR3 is TGTGCTAGTGGTTTGTCCCGACAGGGGCCCGAAGCTTTCTTT. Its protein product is CASGLSRQGPEAFF.

This CDR3 is CASSRSGGPYNEQFF. The CDR3 DNA is TGTGCCAGCAGTCGTAGCGGGGGGCCCTACAATGAGCAGTTCTTC. The chain has TRBV3-1 (or the pseudogene TRBV3-2) and TRBJ2-1; 10 nucleotides agree with TRBD2. Germline assignment: CDR1 LGHDT and CDR2 YNNKEL (reference sequence). The CDR3 totals 15 residues. V lost 6 bases to trimming and J lost 2 bases; unmatched junction nucleotides: 4.

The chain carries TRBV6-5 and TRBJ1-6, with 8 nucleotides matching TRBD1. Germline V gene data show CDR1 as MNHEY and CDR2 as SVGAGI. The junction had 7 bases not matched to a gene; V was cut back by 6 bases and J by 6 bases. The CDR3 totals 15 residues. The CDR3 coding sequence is TGTGCCAGCAGCCGACGGGACAGGCTTAATTCACCCCTCCACTTT. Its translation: CASSRRDRLNSPLHF.

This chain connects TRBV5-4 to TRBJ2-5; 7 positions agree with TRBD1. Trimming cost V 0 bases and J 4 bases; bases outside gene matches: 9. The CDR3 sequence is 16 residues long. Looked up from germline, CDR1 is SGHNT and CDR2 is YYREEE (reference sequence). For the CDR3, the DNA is TGTGCCAGCAGCTTGGCCCCAGGTACAGGGGTAGAGACCCAGTACTTC. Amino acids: CASSLAPGTGVETQYF.

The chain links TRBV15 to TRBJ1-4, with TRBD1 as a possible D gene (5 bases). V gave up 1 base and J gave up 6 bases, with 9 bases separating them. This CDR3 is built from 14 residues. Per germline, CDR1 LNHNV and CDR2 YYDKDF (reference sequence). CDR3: CATSRVLGDEKLFF. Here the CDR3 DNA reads TGTGCCACCAGCAGAGTCCTAGGGGATGAAAAACTGTTTTTT.

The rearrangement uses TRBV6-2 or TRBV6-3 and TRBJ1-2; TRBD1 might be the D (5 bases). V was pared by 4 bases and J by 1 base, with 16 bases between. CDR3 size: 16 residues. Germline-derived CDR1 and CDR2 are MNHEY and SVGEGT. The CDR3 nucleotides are TGTGCCAGCAGTTTGGGCAGGACATCCATTAACTATGGCTACACCTTC. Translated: CASSLGRTSINYGYTF.

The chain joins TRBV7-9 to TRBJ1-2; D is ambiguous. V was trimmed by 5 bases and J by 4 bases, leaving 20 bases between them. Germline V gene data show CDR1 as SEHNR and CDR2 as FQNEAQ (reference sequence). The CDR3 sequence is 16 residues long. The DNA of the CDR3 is TGTGCCAGCAGCGCCAGCGACGCGGGGATCGGCTATGGCTACACCTTC. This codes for CASSASDAGIGYGYTF. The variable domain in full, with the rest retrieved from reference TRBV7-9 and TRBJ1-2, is DTGVSQNPRHKITKRGQNVTFRCDPISEHNRLYWYRQTLGQGPEFLTYFQNEAQLEKSRLLSDRFSAERPKGSFSTLEIQRTEQGDSAMYLCASSASDAGIGYGYTFGSGTRLTVV.

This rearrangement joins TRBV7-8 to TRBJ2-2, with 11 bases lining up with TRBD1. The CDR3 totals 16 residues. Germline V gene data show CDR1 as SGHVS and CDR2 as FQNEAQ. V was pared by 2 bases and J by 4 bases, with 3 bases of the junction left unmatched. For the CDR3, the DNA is TGTGCCAGCAGCTTAACCGGGACAGGGGGCACCGGGGAGCTGTTTTTT. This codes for CASSLTGTGGTGELFF.

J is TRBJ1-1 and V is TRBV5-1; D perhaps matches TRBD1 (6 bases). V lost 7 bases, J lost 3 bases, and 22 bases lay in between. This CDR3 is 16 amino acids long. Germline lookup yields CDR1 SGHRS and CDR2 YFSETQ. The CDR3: CASFAGTLNRDTEAFF. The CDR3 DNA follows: TGCGCCAGCTTTGCTGGGACACTCAACCGGGACACTGAAGCTTTCTTT.

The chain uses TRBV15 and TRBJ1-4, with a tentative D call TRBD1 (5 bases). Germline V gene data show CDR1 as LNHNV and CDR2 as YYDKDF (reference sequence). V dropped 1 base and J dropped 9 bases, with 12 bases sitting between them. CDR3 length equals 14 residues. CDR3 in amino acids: CATSRGGEGKKLFF. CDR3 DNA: TGTGCCACCAGCAGAGGGGGGGAAGGGAAAAAACTGTTTTTT.

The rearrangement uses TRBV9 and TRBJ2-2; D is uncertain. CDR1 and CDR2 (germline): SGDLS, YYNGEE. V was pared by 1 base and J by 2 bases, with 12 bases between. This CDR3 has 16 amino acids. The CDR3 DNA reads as TGTGCCAGCAGCGTACACCAACCTAGTAACACCGGGGAGCTGTTTTTT. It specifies CASSVHQPSNTGELFF.

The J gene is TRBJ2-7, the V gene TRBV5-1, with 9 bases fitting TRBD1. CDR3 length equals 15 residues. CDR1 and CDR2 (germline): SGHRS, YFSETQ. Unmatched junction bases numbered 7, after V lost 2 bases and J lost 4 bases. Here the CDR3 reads CASSLDGTGFYEQYF. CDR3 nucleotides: TGCGCCAGCAGCTTAGACGGGACAGGGTTTTACGAGCAGTACTTC. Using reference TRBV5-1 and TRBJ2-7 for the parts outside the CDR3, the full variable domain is KAGVTQTPRYLIKTRGQQVTLSCSPISGHRSVSWYQQTPGQGLQFLFEYFSETQRNKGNFPGRFSGRQFSNSRSEMNVSTLELGDSALYLCASSLDGTGFYEQYFGPGTRLTVT.

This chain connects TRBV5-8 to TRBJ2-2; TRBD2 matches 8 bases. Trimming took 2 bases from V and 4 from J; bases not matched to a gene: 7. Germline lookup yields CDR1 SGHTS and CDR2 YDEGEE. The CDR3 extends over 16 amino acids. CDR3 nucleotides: TGTGCCAGCAGCTTCCCACTAGGGACTAGCACCGGGGAGCTGTTTTTT. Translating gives CASSFPLGTSTGELFF.

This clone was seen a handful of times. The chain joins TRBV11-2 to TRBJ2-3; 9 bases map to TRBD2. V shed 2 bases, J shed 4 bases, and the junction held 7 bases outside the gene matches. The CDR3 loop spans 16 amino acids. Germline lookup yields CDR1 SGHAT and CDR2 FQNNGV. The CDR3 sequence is CASSLMGSGGSDTQYF. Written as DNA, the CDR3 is TGTGCCAGCAGCTTAATGGGTAGCGGGGGCTCAGATACGCAGTATTTT.

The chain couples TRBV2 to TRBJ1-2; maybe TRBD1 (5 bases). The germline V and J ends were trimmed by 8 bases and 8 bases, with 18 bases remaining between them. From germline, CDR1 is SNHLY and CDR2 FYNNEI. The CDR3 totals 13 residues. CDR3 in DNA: TGTGCCAGCCAGGGCCTAATCCTCGGAGGCTACACCTTC. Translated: CASQGLILGGYTF.

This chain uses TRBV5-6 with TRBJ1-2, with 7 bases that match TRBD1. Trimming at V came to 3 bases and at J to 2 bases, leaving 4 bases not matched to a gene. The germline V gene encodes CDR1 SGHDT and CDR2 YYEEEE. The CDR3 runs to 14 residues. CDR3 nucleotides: TGTGCCAGCAGCTCCCTGGGACAGAACTATGGCTACACCTTC. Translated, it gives CASSSLGQNYGYTF.

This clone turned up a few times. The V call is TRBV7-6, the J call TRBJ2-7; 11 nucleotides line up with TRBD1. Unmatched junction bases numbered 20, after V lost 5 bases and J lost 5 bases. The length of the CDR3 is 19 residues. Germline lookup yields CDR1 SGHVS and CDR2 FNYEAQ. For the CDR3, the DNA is TGTGCCAGCAGCAAAGGACAGGGGGCGAAATTTTTGAGAGGCCACGAGCAGTACGTC. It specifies CASSKGQGAKFLRGHEQYV.

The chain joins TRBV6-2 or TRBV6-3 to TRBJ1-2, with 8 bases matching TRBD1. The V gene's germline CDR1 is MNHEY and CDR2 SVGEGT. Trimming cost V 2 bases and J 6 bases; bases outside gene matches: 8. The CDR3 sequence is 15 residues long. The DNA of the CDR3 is TGTGCCAGCAGTTACCCGGGGACAGGTCACAATGGCTACACCTTC. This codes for CASSYPGTGHNGYTF.